This record concerns one TCR beta chain sequence. This CDR3 has 15 amino acids. Germline trimming cut 4 bases from V and 4 bases from J; bases unmatched to any gene: 6. Per germline, CDR1 SGDLS and CDR2 YYNGEE. This specimen comes from a study of blood T cell repertoires in COVID-19. For the study at large: COVID-19 samples from acute and convalescent phases originated in the United States, Italy and Spain.

Repertoires were generated with immunoSEQ multiplex PCR, while TCRdb's copy carries only in-frame clones and drops some. The table records roughly 200,000 clones, about 82% of them present only once. Adults between roughly 18 and 95 years of age took part from 24 US areas. The source of this sequence is a woman under 40 who had recovered from COVID-19. The V and J genes are TRBV9 and TRBJ1-1; 11 bases align to TRBD1. Sequenced: PBMCs or T cells enriched from blood (not recorded which). CDR3 sequence reads: CASSSSGTGGTEAFF. The CDR3 DNA follows: TGTGCCAGCAGCTCCTCCGGGACAGGGGGCACTGAAGCTTTCTTT.